These 9 T cell receptor beta chains were sequenced from one sample in a study of blood T cell repertoires in COVID-19 (dated by TCRdb to 2018 to 2020). Libraries were built with the immunoSEQ multiplex PCR assay. TCRdb carries this immuneACCESS record with in-frame sequences only. Its versions omit some clonotypes, under half of them owing to an unresolved V gene in the studies checked, with the rest unexplained. Within this sample are roughly 160,000 clones, with roughly 90% of them counted one time only. The leading ten clones occupy approximately 0.48% of the sample. Sequenced material: peripheral blood. Receptor source: a man aged 50 to 60 with acute or convalescent COVID-19.

V is TRBV11-3 and J is TRBJ2-1; TRBD1 is a possible D gene (5 bases). This CDR3 is built from 12 residues. From germline, CDR1 is SGHNT and CDR2 YENEEA. Between the trimmed V and J ends, which lost 2 bases and 10 bases, there was a span of 9 bases. CDR3 DNA sequence: TGTGCCAGCAGCTTAAGGGGCAGGGAGCAGTTCTTC. Translating gives CASSLRGREQFF.

V gene TRBV23-1 combines with J gene TRBJ2-3; TRBD1 is a possible D gene (6 bases). TRBV23-1 is an ORF; its function is uncertain. CDR3 length equals 16 residues. V gave up 5 bases and J gave up 0 bases, with 15 bases separating them. In DNA, the CDR3 is TGCGCCAGCAGTTCACAGGGCTCTTATAGCACAGATACGCAGTATTTT. It translates to CASSSQGSYSTDTQYF.

The gene calls are TRBV6-5 and TRBJ1-4, with 11 bases identical to TRBD1. Germline CDR1 and CDR2: MNHEY and SVGAGI. This CDR3 spans 15 amino acids. V was clipped by 0 bases and J by 7 bases; unmatched bases: 1. CDR3 bases: TGTGCCAGCAGTTACTCGGGACAGGGGGGTGAAAAACTGTTTTTT. Translation gives CASSYSGQGGEKLFF.

J is TRBJ2-7 and V is TRBV27, with TRBD1 identical over 10 bases. The CDR3 contains 15 residues. Looked up from germline, CDR1 is MNHEY and CDR2 is SMNVEV (reference sequence). V lost 4 bases, J lost 3 bases, and 6 bases stayed unmatched. The CDR3 DNA reads TGTGCCAGCAGTTCTCCCGGGACAGGGGACTACGAGCAGTACTTC. It specifies CASSSPGTGDYEQYF.

The rearrangement links TRBV25-1 to TRBJ1-1, with TRBD1 as a possible D gene (5 bases). The CDR3 length is 14 residues. The V gene's germline CDR1 is MGHDK and CDR2 SYGVNS. Trimming left V 1 base short and J 6 bases short, with 12 bases between. The CDR3 nucleotides read TGTGCCAGCAGTGAATTAGGGGTTCGGGCTGAAGCTTTCTTT. This translates into CASSELGVRAEAFF. Supplemented by reference TRBV25-1 and TRBJ1-1, the full variable domain reads EADIYQTPRYLVIGTGKKITLECSQTMGHDKMYWYQQDPGMELHLIHYSYGVNSTEKGDLSSESTVSRIRTEHFPLTLESARPSHTSQYLCASSELGVRAEAFFGQGTRLTVV.

The V and J genes are TRBV4-3 and TRBJ1-2, with no clear D. The germline gives CDR1 LGHNA, CDR2 YSLEER. The CDR3 extends over 15 amino acids. V shed 0 bases and J shed 4 bases, with 12 bases lying between them. In DNA, the CDR3 is TGCGCCAGCAGCCAAGACTTGGAGATTACCTATGGCTACACCTTC. This encodes CASSQDLEITYGYTF.

This chain connects TRBV5-1 to TRBJ2-1; perhaps TRBD2 as D (5 bases). Germline V lookup: CDR1 SGHRS, CDR2 YFSETQ. V lost 0 bases to trimming and J lost 1 base, with 8 bases between them. This CDR3 contains 15 residues. The DNA of the CDR3 is TGCGCCAGCAGCTTGGTGGGAGATTCCTACAATGAGCAGTTCTTC. It encodes CASSLVGDSYNEQFF.

This clone has only one observation. The chain recombines TRBV6-5 with TRBJ1-6, with 7 positions matching TRBD1. This CDR3 region has 16 residues. The V gene end was trimmed by 0 bases and the J gene end by 4 bases; junction bases not matched to a gene: 3. The germline V gene encodes CDR1 MNHEY and CDR2 SVGAGI. The DNA for the CDR3 is TGTGCCAGCAGTTACTCAACGGACAGGTATAATTCACCCCTCCACTTT. Its protein is CASSYSTDRYNSPLHF.

The chain has TRBV7-6 and TRBJ2-3; D might be TRBD1 (6 bases). Germline V gives CDR1 SGHVS, CDR2 FNYEAQ. Trimming shortened V by 2 bases and J by 0 bases, and 9 bases separated the two germline ends. The CDR3 is made up of 15 amino acids. This chain's CDR3 is CASSLRRGSTDTQYF. CDR3 nucleotides: TGTGCCAGCAGCTTAAGAAGGGGGAGCACAGATACGCAGTATTTT.